This TCR beta chain came from a study of beta chain features in type 1 diabetes. The germline V gene has CDR1 MNHNS and CDR2 SASEGT. This CDR3 spans 12 amino acids. V dropped 10 bases and J dropped 6 bases, with 14 bases sitting between them. Of the isolated RNA, all was reverse transcribed, and so the sequenced material was expressed TCRB transcripts. Sequencing was performed with immunoSEQ multiplex PCR; in TCRdb, only in-frame clones are kept and a portion is missing. This sample has a few hundred thousand clones, with around 28% found just once. This clonotype was obtained from a man younger than 35 in good health. This sequence joins TRBV6-1 and TRBJ2-3; possibly TRBD1 for D (5 bases). Specimen: naive CD4+ T cells from blood. CDR3 residues: CAIRQFADTQYF. DNA of the CDR3: TGTGCCATCCGACAGTTTGCGGATACGCAGTATTTT.